This is a list of T cell receptor beta chains from one sample in a study of cytomegalovirus exposure and HLA in healthy donors. Here immunoSEQ multiplex PCR was the method, and the copy in TCRdb shows in-frame clones only, minus some. In the table there are roughly 86,000 clones, about 96% of which are singletons. The sample taken for sequencing was PBMCs. The receptors derive from a man between 18 and 29 years old in good health and CMV-seropositive. Each CDR3 is given with its conserved first and last residue. Fields, in order: V gene, J gene, CDR3 protein.

V: TRBV9; J: TRBJ2-3; CDR3: CASSVGIQEGTDTQYF
V: TRBV29-1; J: TRBJ1-3; CDR3: CSVAREEGNTIYF
V: TRBV7-6; J: TRBJ2-7; CDR3: CASSAEDRPTYEQYF
V: TRBV6-5; J: TRBJ1-2; CDR3: CASSLTGYGYTF
V: TRBV7-7; J: TRBJ2-2; CDR3: CASSSGQSSAGELFF
V: TRBV28; J: TRBJ2-7; CDR3: CASSLGSGAHYEQYF
V: TRBV4-2; J: TRBJ2-7; CDR3: CASSQEAGESYEQYF
V: TRBV19; J: TRBJ1-5; CDR3: CATSEGTRHQPQHF
V: TRBV11-2; J: TRBJ2-7; CDR3: CASSYRGRSTHEQYF
V: TRBV5-1; J: TRBJ2-3; CDR3: CASSPQTSGRVDTQYF
V: TRBV6-6; J: TRBJ1-1; CDR3: CASTPRTGSNTEAFF
V: TRBV27; J: TRBJ1-2; CDR3: CASSDRGHHYGYTF
V: TRBV7-9; J: TRBJ2-2; CDR3: CASRQTSGRTGELFF
V: TRBV19; J: TRBJ2-1; CDR3: CASRVDPSGTYEQFF
V: TRBV12-2; J: TRBJ2-2; CDR3: CASRSEKVLAGNTGELFF
V: TRBV4-1; J: TRBJ1-3; CDR3: CASSQGSGPSGNTIYF
V: TRBV27; J: TRBJ1-5; CDR3: CASSPGTGVQPQHF
V: TRBV7-9; J: TRBJ2-7; CDR3: CASSFGGAHYEQYF
V: TRBV6-1; J: TRBJ1-5; CDR3: CASSVNGLLGQHF
V: TRBV29-1; J: TRBJ2-3; CDR3: CSVEDGPWTDTQYF
V: TRBV5-1; J: TRBJ1-2; CDR3: CASSLAGQGDGYTF
V: TRBV7-9; J: TRBJ2-2; CDR3: CASSPMSTGELFF
V: TRBV7-8; J: TRBJ2-3; CDR3: CASSLGSGGAFNTQYF
V: TRBV4-2; J: TRBJ2-7; CDR3: CASSKESAGESYEQYF
V: TRBV6-6; J: TRBJ2-3; CDR3: CASRPRGGSRTDTQYF
V: TRBV6-5; J: TRBJ2-7; CDR3: CASSYSRGQAGYEQYF
V: TRBV11-2; J: TRBJ2-7; CDR3: CASSILTEQGWEQYF
V: TRBV6-1; J: TRBJ2-7; CDR3: CASSLRGSTYEQYF
V: TRBV18; J: TRBJ2-1; CDR3: CASSPAGPSGSPSSYNEQFF
V: TRBV9; J: TRBJ2-1; CDR3: CASSVGELRGLANNEQFF
V: TRBV7-3; J: TRBJ2-1; CDR3: CASSLTGTSGYNEQFF
V: TRBV27; J: TRBJ2-7; CDR3: CASTDGLRGEQYF
V: TRBV25-1; J: TRBJ1-1; CDR3: CASRQGEAFF
V: TRBV6-5; J: TRBJ2-1; CDR3: CASSYNRGGNNEQFF
V: TRBV30; J: TRBJ1-1; CDR3: CAWQGARAEAFF
V: TRBV11-2; J: TRBJ1-2; CDR3: CASSLRQYGYTF
V: TRBV11-2; J: TRBJ2-1; CDR3: CASSLGGFRGKSLRGEQFF
V: TRBV10-3; J: TRBJ2-4; CDR3: CAISESTGENIQYF
V: TRBV6-5; J: TRBJ2-7; CDR3: CASSRGGEQYF
V: TRBV7-8; J: TRBJ2-7; CDR3: CASKLASEQYF
V: TRBV7-8; J: TRBJ1-2; CDR3: CASSADRGGYTF
V: TRBV6-6; J: TRBJ1-1; CDR3: CASKPGNPNTEAFF
V: TRBV5-1; J: TRBJ1-1; CDR3: CASSSLDRLNTEAFF
V: TRBV6-4; J: TRBJ2-3; CDR3: CASSGTGESTDTQYF
V: TRBV5-4; J: TRBJ2-3; CDR3: CASSWRVAAGTDTQYF
V: TRBV18; J: TRBJ2-7; CDR3: CASSMRTANYEQYF
V: TRBV5-1; J: TRBJ2-5; CDR3: CASRTAQETQYF
V: TRBV19; J: TRBJ2-5; CDR3: CATKRRASEETQYF
V: TRBV7-4; J: TRBJ1-2; CDR3: CASSFRDSVPVNYGYTF
V: TRBV6-1; J: TRBJ1-5; CDR3: CASSPGARQPQHF
V: TRBV4-1; J: TRBJ2-1; CDR3: CASSQASEQFF
V: TRBV5-5; J: TRBJ1-1; CDR3: CASSLRQGRLNTEAFF
V: TRBV29-1; J: TRBJ2-5; CDR3: CSVPGRAETQYF
V: TRBV27; J: TRBJ1-1; CDR3: CASTTDRDSTEAFF
V: TRBV6-5; J: TRBJ1-1; CDR3: CASSYRVNTEAFF
V: TRBV5-4; J: TRBJ1-2; CDR3: CASSSDGAYGYTF